The rows below give T cell receptor beta chains drawn from one sample of a study of shared clonotypes between healthy human individuals. Libraries were prepared by immunoSEQ multiplex PCR; TCRdb keeps only in-frame clonotypes and omits some of them. The sample holds some 980,000 clones, 76% seen once. Sequencing was done on a sample of memory CD4+ T cells sorted from blood. The source of these receptors is a man aged 18 to 30 in good health. Both conserved end residues are part of each CDR3. D genes are given only for firm matches. The size field is filled for only some rows; it gives once, few, many or a size class.

size	V	J	D	CDR3	DNA
.	TRBV7-7	TRBJ2-7	TRBD1	CASSRGTGYEQYF	TGTGCTAGCAGCCGCGGGACAGGGTATGAGCAGTACTTC
.	TRBV5-1	TRBJ2-7	.	CASSLRHRDYEQYF	TGCGCCAGCAGCTTGCGACATCGGGACTACGAGCAGTACTTC
.	TRBV27	TRBJ2-2	TRBD2	CATRAGGNTGELFF	TGTGCCACAAGAGCGGGGGGAAACACCGGGGAGCTGTTTTTT
.	TRBV6-1	TRBJ1-3	.	CASSAQGNGNTIYF	TGTGCCAGCAGCGCCCAGGGGAACGGAAACACCATATATTTT
.	TRBV7-2	TRBJ2-3	.	CASSPGVNLNRDTQYF	TGTGCCAGCAGCCCCGGGGTTAACCTTAACCGAGATACGCAGTATTTT
once	TRBV6-5	TRBJ2-7	TRBD2	CASRRLAGLYEQYF	TGTGCCAGCAGGCGACTAGCGGGCCTCTACGAGCAGTACTTC
.	TRBV15	TRBJ1-5	.	CATSRSGVGSDNQPQHF	TGTGCCACCAGCAGAAGTGGCGTTGGGTCTGACAATCAGCCCCAGCATTTT
.	TRBV28	TRBJ1-5	.	CASSPAGGRNQPQHF	TGTGCCAGCAGCCCGGCGGGGGGTAGGAATCAGCCCCAGCATTTT
.	TRBV5-1	TRBJ2-2	.	CASSLEALGTGELFF	TGCGCCAGCAGCTTGGAAGCCCTCGGCACCGGGGAGCTGTTTTTT
.	TRBV10-2	TRBJ2-5	.	CASSVRRANEETQYF	TGCGCCAGCAGTGTACGGCGGGCCAACGAAGAGACCCAGTACTTC
.	TRBV2	TRBJ2-7	.	CASSEAGRIGQYF	TGTGCCAGCAGTGAAGCGGGGAGAATAGGACAGTACTTC
.	TRBV10-3	TRBJ1-5	TRBD1	CAISEAGGGPQPQHF	TGTGCCATCAGTGAAGCAGGGGGCGGACCTCAGCCCCAGCATTTT
.	TRBV9	TRBJ1-6	.	CASSVEGGRMDSPLHF	TGTGCCAGCAGCGTAGAGGGGGGCAGGATGGATTCACCCCTCCACTTT
.	TRBV6-5	TRBJ2-7	TRBD2	CASRQRGPAYEQYF	TGTGCCAGCAGGCAGCGGGGGCCCGCCTACGAGCAGTACTTC
.	TRBV5-6	TRBJ1-3	.	CASSSGQGRYSGNTIYF	TGTGCCAGCAGCTCCGGGCAGGGCAGGTACTCTGGAAACACCATATATTTT
.	TRBV30	TRBJ1-1	.	CAWAGYLGGAEAFF	TGTGCCTGGGCCGGGTATCTGGGGGGCGCTGAAGCTTTCTTT
.	TRBV4-1	TRBJ2-2	.	CASSDSGFTGELFF	TGCGCCAGCAGCGATAGTGGGTTCACCGGGGAGCTGTTTTTT
.	TRBV30	TRBJ1-3	.	CAWSSTAETGNTIYF	TGTGCCTGGAGTAGTACAGCGGAGACTGGAAACACCATATATTTT
.	TRBV28	TRBJ2-7	.	CASRAPGGYEQYF	TGTGCCAGCAGGGCCCCAGGGGGGTACGAGCAGTACTTC
.	TRBV9	TRBJ2-5	TRBD1	CASSSWTGGETQYF	TGTGCCAGCAGCTCCTGGACAGGTGGGGAGACCCAGTACTTC
.	TRBV2	TRBJ1-6	TRBD1	CASSYRDRGYSPLHF	TGTGCCAGCAGTTACCGGGACAGGGGTTATTCACCCCTCCACTTT
.	TRBV4-3	TRBJ2-7	.	CASSQDAGYYEQYF	TGCGCCAGCAGCCAAGATGCTGGATACTACGAGCAGTACTTC
.	TRBV7-9	TRBJ2-3	.	CASSLGTGDTQYF	TGTGCCAGCAGCTTAGGTACGGGGGATACGCAGTATTTT
.	TRBV13	TRBJ2-2	.	CASSSPRGSIGELFF	TGTGCCAGCAGCTCCCCTCGGGGGAGCATCGGGGAGCTGTTTTTT
.	TRBV10-3	TRBJ2-3	TRBD2	CAITPGGGTDTQYF	TGTGCCATCACCCCGGGGGGAGGGACAGATACGCAGTATTTT
.	TRBV6-4	TRBJ1-2	TRBD1	CASSAQWDSSQYTF	TGTGCCAGCAGTGCCCAGTGGGACAGTTCCCAGTACACCTTC
many	TRBV4-1	TRBJ1-3	.	CASSRGGLVLFGNTIYF	TGCGCCAGCAGCCGTGGTGGGCTCGTACTATTTGGAAACACCATATATTTT